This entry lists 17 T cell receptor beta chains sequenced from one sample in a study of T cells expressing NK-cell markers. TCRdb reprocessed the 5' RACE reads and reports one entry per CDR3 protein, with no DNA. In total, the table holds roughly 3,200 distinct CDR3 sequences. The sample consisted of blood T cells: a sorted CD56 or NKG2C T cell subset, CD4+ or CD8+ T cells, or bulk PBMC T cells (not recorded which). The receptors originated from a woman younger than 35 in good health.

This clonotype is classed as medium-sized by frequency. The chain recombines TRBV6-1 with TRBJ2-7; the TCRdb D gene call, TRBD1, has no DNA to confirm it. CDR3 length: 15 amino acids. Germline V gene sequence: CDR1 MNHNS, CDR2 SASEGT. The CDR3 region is CASSEDQGGPYEQYF.

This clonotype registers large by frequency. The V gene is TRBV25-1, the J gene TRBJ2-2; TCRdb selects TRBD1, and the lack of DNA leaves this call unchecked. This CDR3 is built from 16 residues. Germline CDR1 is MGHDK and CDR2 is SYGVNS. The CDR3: CASSSPRGDNTGELFF.

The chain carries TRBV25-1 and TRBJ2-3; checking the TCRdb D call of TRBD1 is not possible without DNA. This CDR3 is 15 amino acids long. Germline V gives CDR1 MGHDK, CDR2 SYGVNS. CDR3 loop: CASSAGQGDPDTQYF.

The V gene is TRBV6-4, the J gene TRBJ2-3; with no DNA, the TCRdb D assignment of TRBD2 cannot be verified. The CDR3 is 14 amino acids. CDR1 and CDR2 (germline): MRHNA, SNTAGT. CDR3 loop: CASSDKGTTDTQYF.

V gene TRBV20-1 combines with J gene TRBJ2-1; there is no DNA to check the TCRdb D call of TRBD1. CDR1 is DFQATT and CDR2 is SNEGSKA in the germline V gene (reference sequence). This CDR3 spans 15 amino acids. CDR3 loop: CSAGDRVFSYNEQFF.

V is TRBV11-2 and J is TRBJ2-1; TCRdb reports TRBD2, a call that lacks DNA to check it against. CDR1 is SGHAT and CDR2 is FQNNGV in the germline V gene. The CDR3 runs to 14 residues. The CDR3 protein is CASSLMRAYNEQFF. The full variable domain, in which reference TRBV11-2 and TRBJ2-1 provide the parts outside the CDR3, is EAGVAQSPRYKIIEKRQSVAFWCNPISGHATLYWYQQILGQGPKLLIQFQNNGVVDDSQLPKDRFSAERLKGVDSTLKIQPAKLEDSAVYLCASSLMRAYNEQFFGPGTRLTVL.

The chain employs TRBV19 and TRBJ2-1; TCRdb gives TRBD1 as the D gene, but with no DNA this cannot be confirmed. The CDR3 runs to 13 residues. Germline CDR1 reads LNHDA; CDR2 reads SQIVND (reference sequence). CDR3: CASSRPGSDEQFF.

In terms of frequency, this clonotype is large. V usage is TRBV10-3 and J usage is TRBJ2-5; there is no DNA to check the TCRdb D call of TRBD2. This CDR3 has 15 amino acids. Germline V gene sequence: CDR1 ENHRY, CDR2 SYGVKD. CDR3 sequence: CAISESTGRAETQYF.

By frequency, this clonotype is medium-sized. CDR3 protein: CASSEKARPGTYEQYF. V is TRBV25-1 and J is TRBJ2-7; TCRdb indicates TRBD2, and absent DNA this call remains unverified. Germline V CDR1 and CDR2: MGHDK, SYGVNS. The length of the CDR3 is 16 residues.

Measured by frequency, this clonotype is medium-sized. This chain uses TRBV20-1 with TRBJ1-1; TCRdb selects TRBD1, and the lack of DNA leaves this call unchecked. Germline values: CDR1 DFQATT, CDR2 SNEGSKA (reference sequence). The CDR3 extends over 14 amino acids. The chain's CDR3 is CSARGGVAITEAFF.

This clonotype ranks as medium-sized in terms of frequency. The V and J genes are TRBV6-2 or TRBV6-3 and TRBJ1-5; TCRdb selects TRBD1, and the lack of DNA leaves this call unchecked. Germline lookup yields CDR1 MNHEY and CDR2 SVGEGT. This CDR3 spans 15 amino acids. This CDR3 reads CASSVNAEGNWPQHF.

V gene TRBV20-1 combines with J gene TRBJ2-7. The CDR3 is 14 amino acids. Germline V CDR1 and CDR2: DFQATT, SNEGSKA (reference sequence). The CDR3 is CSARGTVSSYEQYF.

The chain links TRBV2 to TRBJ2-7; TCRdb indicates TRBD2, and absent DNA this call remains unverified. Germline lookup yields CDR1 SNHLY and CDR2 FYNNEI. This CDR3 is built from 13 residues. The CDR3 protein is CASIGLATYEQYF.

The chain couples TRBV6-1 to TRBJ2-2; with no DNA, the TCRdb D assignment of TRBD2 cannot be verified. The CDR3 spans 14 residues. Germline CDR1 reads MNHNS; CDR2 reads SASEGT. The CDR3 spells CASTETSDTGELFF.

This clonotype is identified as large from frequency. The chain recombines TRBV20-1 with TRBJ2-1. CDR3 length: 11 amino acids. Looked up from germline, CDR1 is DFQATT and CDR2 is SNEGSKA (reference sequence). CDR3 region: CSARDSLWQFF.

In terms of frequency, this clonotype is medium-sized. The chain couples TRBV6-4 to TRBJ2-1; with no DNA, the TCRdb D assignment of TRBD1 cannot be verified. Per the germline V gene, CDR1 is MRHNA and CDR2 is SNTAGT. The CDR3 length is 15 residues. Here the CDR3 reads CASSDSGGGYNEQFF.

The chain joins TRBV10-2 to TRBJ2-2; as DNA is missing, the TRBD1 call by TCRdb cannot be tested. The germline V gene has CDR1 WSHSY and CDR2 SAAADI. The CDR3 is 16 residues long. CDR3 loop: CASSTSGGGISGELFF.